A single sample gave rise to the 4 T cell receptor beta chains below, sequenced in a study of T cells in Graves' hyperthyroidism and ophthalmopathy. Template material for amplifying TCR beta CDR3 regions consisted of RNA transcripts. TCR CDR3 regions were first amplified by RT-PCR with HTBI primers. TCRdb reanalysed the multiplex PCR reads using MiXCR and keeps one entry per CDR3 protein. The sample consists of hundreds of thousands of distinct CDR3 sequences, 19% of them appearing once. The material sequenced was blood. Receptor source: a woman aged 18-29 years with Graves' hyperthyroidism.

This clonotype appeared many times. This chain uses TRBV30 with TRBJ2-7; TRBD2 is a possible D gene (6 bases). The V end was cut by 2 bases, the J end by 3 bases, with 8 bases between. CDR1 is GTSNPN and CDR2 is SVGIG in the germline V gene (reference sequence). CDR3 size: 12 residues. CDR3 region: CAWSSGSYEQYF. The CDR3 nucleotides read TGTGCCTGGAGTTCCGGGAGCTACGAGCAGTACTTC.

There are a few counts of this clonotype. The V call is TRBV13, the J call TRBJ2-5; maybe TRBD2 (6 bases). V was cut by 4 bases and J by 0 bases, with 15 bases left in between. The CDR3 consists of 16 residues. Germline CDR1 is PRHDT and CDR2 is FYEKMQ (reference sequence). CDR3 region: CASSSKLAVYQETQYF. CDR3 nucleotide sequence: TGTGCCAGCAGCTCCAAATTAGCGGTCTACCAAGAGACCCAGTACTTC.

As regards this clonotype: Since a much larger clone is just one base distant, this may be a read error. The V call is TRBV5-5, the J call TRBJ1-1, with 9 positions matching TRBD1. J lost 1 base, V lost 5 bases, and 6 bases had no gene match. CDR3 length: 15 residues. Per germline, CDR1 SGHKS and CDR2 YYEKEE (reference sequence). Here the CDR3 reads CASRDRGASNTEAFF. The CDR3 DNA reads TGTGCCAGCAGGGACAGGGGTGCTTCGAACACTGAAGCTTTCTTT. The full variable domain, rest sourced from reference TRBV5-5 and TRBJ1-1, is DAGVTQSPTHLIKTRGQQVTLRCSPISGHKSVSWYQQVLGQGPQFIFQYYEKEERGRGNFPDRFSARQFPNYSSELNVNALLLGDSALYLCASRDRGASNTEAFFGQGTRLTVV.

This clonotype was seen more than once but under ten times. J is TRBJ1-2 and V is TRBV4-1, with a tentative D call TRBD1 (5 bases). Germline V gene lookup returns CDR1 MGHRA and CDR2 YSYEKL. Trimming left V 4 bases short and J 6 bases short, with 21 bases between. The CDR3 has 16 residues. The DNA of the CDR3 is TGCGCCAGCAGCCGATCAACAGGCGGGGCGGAGGATGGCTACACCTTC. Amino acid sequence: CASSRSTGGAEDGYTF.